The text below deals with one TCR beta chain. What it recognizes is unknown. Any history of autoimmune disease or systemic immunosuppression disqualified patients. Sampling of blood occurred at baseline, cycle 4 day 1, and cycle 7 day 1. These data come from a study of OX40 agonist ivuxolimab in advanced cancers. Regarding the study as a whole: In the 0.1-3.0 mg/kg groups, partial responders showed among the lowest expansion.

This table comes from immunoSEQ multiplex PCR, and its TCRdb copy is limited to in-frame clones, with some not included. The profile shows tens of thousands of clones, 90% to 95% of them singletons. The CDR3 is 16 residues long. V gave up 6 bases and J gave up 9 bases, with 27 bases separating them. The germline CDR1 and CDR2 sequences are MDHEN and SYDVKM. Sequenced material: CD4+ or CD8+ T cells sorted from blood, taken in a trial of the OX40 agonist ivuxolimab. The rearrangement links TRBV28 to TRBJ2-7, with no clear D. The receptor comes from an adult with an advanced solid tumor such as melanoma, head and neck, liver or kidney cancer. CDR3 sequence reads: CASSPPLTPSSKVQYF. The DNA for the CDR3 is TGTGCCAGCAGCCCGCCTTTGACGCCCTCCTCTAAGGTGCAGTACTTC.